This record concerns one TCR beta chain sequence. CD4+ cells yielded CD45RA+ naive and CD45RA-negative memory subsets. Method: immunoSEQ multiplex PCR; TCRdb's copy keeps in-frame clones and lacks some. The profile shows about 1 million clones, roughly 80% of them singletons. CDR1 is ENHRY, CDR2 SYGVKD, per germline. CDR3 length: 14 residues. J lost 5 bases, V lost 0 bases, and 0 bases had no gene match. The sample comes from a study of shared clonotypes between healthy human individuals. The receptor comes from a man between 18 and 29 years old in good health. Sequencing used memory CD4+ T cells sorted from blood. Subset defined: CD45RA-negative fraction. The rearrangement uses TRBV10-3 and TRBJ1-4; TRBD1 aligns across 7 bases. The DNA of the CDR3 is TGTGCCATCAGTGAGTCGGGACAGAATGAAAAACTGTTTTTT. Translating gives CAISESGQNEKLFF.